This T cell receptor beta chain comes out of a study of T cell changes during pregnancy in multiple sclerosis. Germline V gives CDR1 MRHNA, CDR2 SNTAGT. The CDR3 runs to 14 residues. The ends were cut back, 6 bases at V and 7 bases at J, with 13 bases in the middle. Sequencing used immunoSEQ multiplex PCR; TCRdb keeps in-frame clones, though not all of them. Of about 61,000 clones in the sample, 80% to 90% were seen once. This specimen consisted of peripheral blood, obtained in the first trimester of pregnancy. The receptor was derived from a female donor in good health, enrolled as a control in a pregnancy study. The J gene is TRBJ1-6, the V gene TRBV6-4; D gene unclear. CDR3: CASSPNPGNSPLHF. The CDR3 DNA reads as TGTGCCAGCAGCCCTAACCCGGGGAATTCACCCCTCCACTTT.